This TCR beta chain is drawn from a study of T cell repertoires in aging, cancer and after chemotherapy. Study-wide findings and caveats: Median generation probability rose over the chemotherapy interval in each cancer cohort, suggesting rebound thymic output.

Amplification of TCR beta used genomic DNA extracted from peripheral blood. Rearranged V-D-J TRB sequences were amplified with a mixed TRB-A/B primer pool. Each CDR3 protein is one row after TCRdb ran MiXCR on the multiplex PCR reads. This table has about 2,000 distinct CDR3 sequences, 32% appearing once. As regards this clonotype: No antigen is known for it.

Germline V gives CDR1 ENHRY, CDR2 SYGVKD. Trimming cost V 11 bases and J 0 bases, with 14 bases left between them. This CDR3 region has 14 residues. The sample was blood. This sequence originates from a human donor with a blood cancer. The J gene is TRBJ2-1, the V gene TRBV10-3; D call uncertain. CDR3 bases: TGTGCCGTCGGGTTGGGCAGCTCCTACAATGAGCAGTTCTTC. This codes for CAVGLGSSYNEQFF.